This T cell receptor beta chain was captured by sequencing in a study of blood T cell repertoires in COVID-19. Across the study: PBMCs, B-cell-depleted T cells, or T cells were the source of the cDNA or gDNA that made up the material.

In the original processing: Reference gene primer amplification gave estimated nucleated cell counts. Assay used: immunoSEQ multiplex PCR; TCRdb lists only in-frame clones, some missing. V and J calls and clone size come straight from that table; D and trimming were deduced from the DNA. The table lists 110,000 to 150,000 clones, roughly three quarters of them singletons. J gave up 6 bases and V 5 bases, and 9 bases lay outside the gene matches. This CDR3 comprises 16 residues. CDR1 and CDR2 from the germline V gene are LGHDT and YNNKEL (reference sequence). The sequenced material came from peripheral blood. The J gene is TRBJ2-3, the V gene TRBV3-1 (or the pseudogene TRBV3-2); 12 positions agree with TRBD2. The receptor comes from a woman aged 70-85 years with COVID-19, enrolled during active disease. The DNA for the CDR3 is TGTGCCAGCAGCGAACTGACTAGCGGGGGTTGGGATACGCAGTATTTT. Translating gives CASSELTSGGWDTQYF.